This T cell receptor (beta chain) was sequenced for a study of blood T cell repertoires in COVID-19. Study-wide background: Acute and convalescent COVID-19 samples came from the United States, Italy and Spain. T cells, B-cell-depleted T cells, or PBMCs provided the cDNA or gDNA that served as material.

The CDR3 length is 15 residues. The V and J ends lost 7 bases and 7 bases, in that order; junction bases with no gene match: 8. Germline V gene sequence: CDR1 SGHNT, CDR2 YYREEE (reference sequence). Sequencing was performed with immunoSEQ multiplex PCR; in TCRdb, only in-frame clones are kept and a portion is missing. The profile shows tens of thousands of clones, around 90% of them singletons. This clone was counted once. The chain is built from TRBV5-4 and TRBJ1-6; TRBD1 matches 10 bases. This clonotype was obtained from a human donor in a cohort sampled during active COVID-19. Sequencing was done on a sample of peripheral blood. The CDR3 spells CASGRQGAQNSPLHF. CDR3 DNA sequence: TGTGCCAGCGGCCGACAGGGGGCACAGAATTCACCCCTCCACTTT.